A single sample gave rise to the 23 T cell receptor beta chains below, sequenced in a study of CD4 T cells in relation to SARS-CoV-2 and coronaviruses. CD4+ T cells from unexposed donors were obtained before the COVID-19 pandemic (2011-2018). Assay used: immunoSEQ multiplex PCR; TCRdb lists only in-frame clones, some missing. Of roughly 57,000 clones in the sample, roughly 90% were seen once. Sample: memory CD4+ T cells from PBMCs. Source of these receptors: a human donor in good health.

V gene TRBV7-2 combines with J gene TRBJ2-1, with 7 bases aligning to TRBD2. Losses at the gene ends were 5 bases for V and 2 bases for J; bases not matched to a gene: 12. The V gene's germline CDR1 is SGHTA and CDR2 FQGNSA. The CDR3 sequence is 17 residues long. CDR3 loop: CASSIQSGVGTYNEQFF. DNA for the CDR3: TGTGCCAGCAGCATTCAGAGCGGGGTGGGAACCTACAATGAGCAGTTCTTC.

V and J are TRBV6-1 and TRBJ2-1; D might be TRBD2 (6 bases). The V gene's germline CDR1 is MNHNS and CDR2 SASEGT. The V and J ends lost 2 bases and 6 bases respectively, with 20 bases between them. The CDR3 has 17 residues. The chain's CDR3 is CASSESFRRDRFNEQFF. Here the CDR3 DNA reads TGTGCCAGCAGTGAAAGTTTTAGGAGGGATCGCTTCAATGAGCAGTTCTTC.

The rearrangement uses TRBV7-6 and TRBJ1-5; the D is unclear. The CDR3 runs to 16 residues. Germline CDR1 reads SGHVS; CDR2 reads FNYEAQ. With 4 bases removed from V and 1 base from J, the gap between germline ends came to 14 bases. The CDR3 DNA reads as TGTGCCAGCAGCTCAGCCAGCGGAGGGAGCAATCAGCCCCAGCATTTT. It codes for CASSSASGGSNQPQHF.

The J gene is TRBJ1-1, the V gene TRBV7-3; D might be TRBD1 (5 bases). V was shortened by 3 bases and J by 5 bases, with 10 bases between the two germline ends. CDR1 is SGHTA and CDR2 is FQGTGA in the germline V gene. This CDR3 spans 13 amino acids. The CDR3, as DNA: TGTGCCAGCAGCTTCGGGGGGGGAACTGAAGCTTTCTTT. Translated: CASSFGGGTEAFF.

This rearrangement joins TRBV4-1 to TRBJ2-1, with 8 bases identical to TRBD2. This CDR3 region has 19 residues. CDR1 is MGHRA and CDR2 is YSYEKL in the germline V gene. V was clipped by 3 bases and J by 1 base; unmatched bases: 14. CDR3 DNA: TGCGCCAGCAGCCAGGATAGCGGGAATTCTGTGGGTTCCTACAATGAGCAGTTCTTC. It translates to CASSQDSGNSVGSYNEQFF.

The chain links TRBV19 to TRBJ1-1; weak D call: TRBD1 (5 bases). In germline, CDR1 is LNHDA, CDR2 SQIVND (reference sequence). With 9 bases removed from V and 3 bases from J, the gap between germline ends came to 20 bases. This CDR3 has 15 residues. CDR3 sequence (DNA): TGTGCCAGCCGCGGGCGGGGGTCGAAGGACACTGAAGCTTTCTTT. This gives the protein CASRGRGSKDTEAFF. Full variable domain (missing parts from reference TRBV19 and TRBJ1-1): DGGITQSPKYLFRKEGQNVTLSCEQNLNHDAMYWYRQDPGQGLRLIYYSQIVNDFQKGDIAEGYSVSREKKESFPLTVTSAQKNPTAFYLCASRGRGSKDTEAFFGQGTRLTVV.

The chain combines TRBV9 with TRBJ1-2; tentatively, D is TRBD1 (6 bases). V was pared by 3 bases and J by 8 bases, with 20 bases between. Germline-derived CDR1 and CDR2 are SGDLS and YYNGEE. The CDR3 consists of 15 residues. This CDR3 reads CASSEGGQPVRGYTF. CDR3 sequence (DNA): TGTGCCAGCAGCGAAGGCGGACAGCCCGTTCGAGGCTACACCTTC.

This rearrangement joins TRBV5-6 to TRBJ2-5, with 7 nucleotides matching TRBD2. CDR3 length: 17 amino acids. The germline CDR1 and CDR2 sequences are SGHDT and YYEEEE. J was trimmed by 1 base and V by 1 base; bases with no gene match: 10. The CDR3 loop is CASSLWLAENLQETQYF. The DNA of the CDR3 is TGTGCCAGCAGCTTGTGGCTAGCGGAGAACCTCCAAGAGACCCAGTACTTC.

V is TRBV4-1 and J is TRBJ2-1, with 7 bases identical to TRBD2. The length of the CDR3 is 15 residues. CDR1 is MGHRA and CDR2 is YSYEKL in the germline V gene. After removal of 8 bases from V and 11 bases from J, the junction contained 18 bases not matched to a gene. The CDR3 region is CASLSWAGAKKQQFF. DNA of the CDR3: TGCGCCAGCCTATCCTGGGCGGGAGCCAAGAAACAGCAGTTCTTC.

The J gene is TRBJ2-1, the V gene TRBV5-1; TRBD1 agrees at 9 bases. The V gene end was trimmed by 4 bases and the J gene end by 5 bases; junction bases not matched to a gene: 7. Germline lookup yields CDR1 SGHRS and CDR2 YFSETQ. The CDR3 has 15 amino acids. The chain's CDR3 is CASSKDRGSDNEQFF. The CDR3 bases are TGCGCCAGCAGCAAGGACAGGGGAAGTGACAATGAGCAGTTCTTC.

This CDR3 reads CASSPGALLSGNTIYF. DNA for the CDR3: TGCGCCAGCAGCCCAGGGGCCCTGCTCTCTGGAAACACCATATATTTT. This chain connects TRBV5-1 to TRBJ1-3, with TRBD1 as a possible D gene (6 bases). CDR1 and CDR2 from the germline V gene are SGHRS and YFSETQ. The CDR3 is 16 residues long. The V and J ends lost 4 bases and 0 bases respectively, with 14 bases between them.

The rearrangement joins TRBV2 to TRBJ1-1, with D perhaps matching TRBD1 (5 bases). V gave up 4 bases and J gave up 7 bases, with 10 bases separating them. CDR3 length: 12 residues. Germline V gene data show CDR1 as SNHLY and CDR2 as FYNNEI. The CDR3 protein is CASSGLQDEAFF. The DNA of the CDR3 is TGTGCCAGCAGTGGATTACAGGATGAAGCTTTCTTT.

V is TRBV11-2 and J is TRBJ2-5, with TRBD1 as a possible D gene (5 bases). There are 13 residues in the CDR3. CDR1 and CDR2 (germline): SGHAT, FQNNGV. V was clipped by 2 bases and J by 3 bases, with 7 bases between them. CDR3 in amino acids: CASSLQGKETQYF. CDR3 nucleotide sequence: TGTGCCAGCAGCTTACAGGGTAAAGAGACCCAGTACTTC. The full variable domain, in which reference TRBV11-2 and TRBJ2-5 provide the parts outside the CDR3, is EAGVAQSPRYKIIEKRQSVAFWCNPISGHATLYWYQQILGQGPKLLIQFQNNGVVDDSQLPKDRFSAERLKGVDSTLKIQPAKLEDSAVYLCASSLQGKETQYFGPGTRLLVL.

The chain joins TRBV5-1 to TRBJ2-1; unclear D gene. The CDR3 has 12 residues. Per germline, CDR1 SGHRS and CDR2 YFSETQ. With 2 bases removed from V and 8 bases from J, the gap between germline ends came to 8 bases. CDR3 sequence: CASSFPEDEQFF. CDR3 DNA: TGCGCCAGCAGCTTTCCCGAGGATGAGCAGTTCTTC.

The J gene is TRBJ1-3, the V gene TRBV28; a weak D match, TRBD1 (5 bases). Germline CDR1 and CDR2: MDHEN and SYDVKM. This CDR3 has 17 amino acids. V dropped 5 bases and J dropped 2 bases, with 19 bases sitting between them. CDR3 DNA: TGTGCCAGCAGTGCCGCCACCCTGGGGGAGGCTGGAAACACCATATATTTT. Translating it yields CASSAATLGEAGNTIYF.

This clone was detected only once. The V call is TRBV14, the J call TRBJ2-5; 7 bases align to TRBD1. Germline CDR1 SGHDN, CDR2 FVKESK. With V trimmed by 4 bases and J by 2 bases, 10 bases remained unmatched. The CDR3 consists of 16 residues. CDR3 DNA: TGTGCCAGCAGCCGAGGAGGAACGGGACAGCAAGAGACCCAGTACTTC. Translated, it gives CASSRGGTGQQETQYF. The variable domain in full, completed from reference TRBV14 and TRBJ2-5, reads EAGVTQFPSHSVIEKGQTVTLRCDPISGHDNLYWYRRVMGKEIKFLLHFVKESKQDESGMPNNRFLAERTGGTYSTLKVQPAELEDSGVYFCASSRGGTGQQETQYFGPGTRLLVL.

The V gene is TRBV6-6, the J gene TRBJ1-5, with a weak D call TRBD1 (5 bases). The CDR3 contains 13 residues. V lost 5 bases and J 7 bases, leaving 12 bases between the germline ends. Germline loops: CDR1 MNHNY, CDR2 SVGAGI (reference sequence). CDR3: CASSPRESQPQHF. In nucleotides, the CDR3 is TGTGCCAGCAGTCCCAGGGAGAGCCAGCCCCAGCATTTT.

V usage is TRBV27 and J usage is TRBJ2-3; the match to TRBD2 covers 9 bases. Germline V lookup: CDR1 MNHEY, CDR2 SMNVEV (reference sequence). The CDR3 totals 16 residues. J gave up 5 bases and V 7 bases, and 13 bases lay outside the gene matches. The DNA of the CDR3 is TGTGCCAGCACCCTAACCCATAGCGGGAGTGGAGATACGCAGTATTTT. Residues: CASTLTHSGSGDTQYF.

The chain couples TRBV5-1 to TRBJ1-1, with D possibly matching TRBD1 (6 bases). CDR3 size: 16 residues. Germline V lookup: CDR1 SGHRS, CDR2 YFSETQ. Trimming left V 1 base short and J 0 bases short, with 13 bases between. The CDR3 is CASSLLGAVLNTEAFF. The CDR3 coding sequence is TGCGCCAGCAGCTTGTTGGGGGCGGTCCTGAACACTGAAGCTTTCTTT.

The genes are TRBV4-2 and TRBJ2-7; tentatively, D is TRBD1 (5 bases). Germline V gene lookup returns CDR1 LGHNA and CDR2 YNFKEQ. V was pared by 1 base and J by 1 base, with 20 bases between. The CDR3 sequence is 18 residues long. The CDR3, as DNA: TGTGCCAGCAGCCAAGGTGGAACGATGGGGCTATGGTCCTACGAGCAGTACTTC. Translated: CASSQGGTMGLWSYEQYF.

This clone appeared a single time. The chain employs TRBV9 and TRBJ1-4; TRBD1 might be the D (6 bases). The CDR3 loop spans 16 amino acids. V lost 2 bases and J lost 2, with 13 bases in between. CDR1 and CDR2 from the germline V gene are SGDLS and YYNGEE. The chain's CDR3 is CASSVRGGSTNEKLFF. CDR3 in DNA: TGTGCCAGCAGCGTTAGGGGGGGAAGCACTAATGAAAAACTGTTTTTT.

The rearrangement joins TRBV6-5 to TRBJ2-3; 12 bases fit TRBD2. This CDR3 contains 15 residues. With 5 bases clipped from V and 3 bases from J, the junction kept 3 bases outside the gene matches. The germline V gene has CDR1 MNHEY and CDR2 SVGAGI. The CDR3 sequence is CASSRGLAGTDTQYF. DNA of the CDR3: TGTGCCAGCAGTAGAGGACTAGCGGGAACAGATACGCAGTATTTT.

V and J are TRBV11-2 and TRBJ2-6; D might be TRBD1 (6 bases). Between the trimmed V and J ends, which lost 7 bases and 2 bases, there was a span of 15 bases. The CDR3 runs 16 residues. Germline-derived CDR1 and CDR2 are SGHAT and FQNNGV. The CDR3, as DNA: TGTGCCAGCACCCCAGGATGGGACACTGGGGCCAACGTCCTGACTTTC. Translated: CASTPGWDTGANVLTF.